Sequencing of this TCR beta chain was carried out in a study of control samples from healthy donors and cancer patients. In germline, CDR1 is SGHVS, CDR2 FNYEAQ. The CDR3 covers 13 residues. Trimming took off 2 bases at V and 5 bases at J, with 10 bases between the two ends. Method: immunoSEQ multiplex PCR; TCRdb's copy keeps in-frame clones and lacks some. This table has 150,000 to 200,000 clones, approximately 90% appearing once. V gene TRBV7-6 combines with J gene TRBJ2-7; D assignment may be TRBD1 or TRBD2 (5 bases each). This TCR derives from a man aged 30-40 years in good health. Sequenced material: blood. This CDR3 is CASSLFGGDEQYF. The CDR3 region has the DNA TGTGCCAGCAGCTTATTTGGGGGTGACGAGCAGTACTTC.